This T cell receptor (beta chain) stems from a study of blood T cell repertoires in COVID-19. In the study's own analysis: Researchers report that nucleated cell counts were estimated from reference gene primer amplification. The method was immunoSEQ multiplex PCR; TCRdb's version includes in-frame clones alone and lacks a portion of them. The V and J calls and clone size were taken over from that table, and D and trimming were inferred from the DNA. Of under 500,000 clones listed, 87% are singletons. Participants were aged 18 to 89 years, lived in 20 to 30 US areas, and enrolled virtually. This CDR3 has 15 amino acids. Germline CDR1 and CDR2: SEHNR and FQNEAQ (reference sequence). V shed 4 bases and J 4 bases; nucleotides not matched to a gene: 5.

This chain links TRBV7-9 with TRBJ1-5; 9 bases line up with TRBD1. The sequenced material came from PBMCs or T cells enriched from blood (not recorded which). The source of this sequence is a woman aged 18-29 years with acute COVID-19. For the CDR3, the DNA is TGTGCCAGCAGCTCGATTGGGACAGGGAATCAGCCCCAGCATTTT. Its translation is CASSSIGTGNQPQHF.